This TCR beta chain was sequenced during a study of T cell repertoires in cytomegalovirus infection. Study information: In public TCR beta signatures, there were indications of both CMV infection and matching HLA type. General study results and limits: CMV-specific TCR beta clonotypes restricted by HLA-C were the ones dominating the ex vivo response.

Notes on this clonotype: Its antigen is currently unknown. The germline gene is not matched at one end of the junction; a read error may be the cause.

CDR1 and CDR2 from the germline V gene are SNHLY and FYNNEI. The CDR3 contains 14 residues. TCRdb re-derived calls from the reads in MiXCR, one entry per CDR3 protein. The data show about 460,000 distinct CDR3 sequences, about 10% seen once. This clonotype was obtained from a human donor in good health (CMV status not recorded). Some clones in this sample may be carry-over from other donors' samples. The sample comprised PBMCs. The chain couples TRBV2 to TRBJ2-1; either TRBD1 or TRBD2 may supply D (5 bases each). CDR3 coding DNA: TGTGCCAGCAATGGGGCTAGCTCCTACAATAAGCAGTTCTTC. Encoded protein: CASNGASSYNKQFF.